This T cell receptor beta chain was recovered during a study of blood T cell repertoires in COVID-19. Study-level information: Italy, Spain and the United States were the sources of the convalescent and acute COVID-19 samples. In each case, the material was cDNA or gDNA derived from T cells, B-cell-depleted T cells, or PBMCs.

How the authors handled the data: Amplification with reference gene primers provided the estimates of nucleated cell counts. Assay used: immunoSEQ multiplex PCR; TCRdb lists only in-frame clones, some missing. The DNA gave D and trimming, while V, J and clone size come from that table. The sample shows some 31,000 clones, roughly 93% of them seen only once. Trimming shortened V by 2 bases and J by 5 bases, and 12 bases separated the two germline ends. There are 14 residues in the CDR3. Germline loops: CDR1 MNHNS, CDR2 SASEGT. This receptor was identified in a human donor in a cohort sampled during active COVID-19. The sequenced material came from peripheral blood. The chain joins TRBV6-1 to TRBJ2-5; TRBD1 is a possible D gene (5 bases). The CDR3 coding sequence is TGTGCCAGCAGTGAACAGGGCAAAGGGGAGACCCAGTACTTC. Its protein is CASSEQGKGETQYF.